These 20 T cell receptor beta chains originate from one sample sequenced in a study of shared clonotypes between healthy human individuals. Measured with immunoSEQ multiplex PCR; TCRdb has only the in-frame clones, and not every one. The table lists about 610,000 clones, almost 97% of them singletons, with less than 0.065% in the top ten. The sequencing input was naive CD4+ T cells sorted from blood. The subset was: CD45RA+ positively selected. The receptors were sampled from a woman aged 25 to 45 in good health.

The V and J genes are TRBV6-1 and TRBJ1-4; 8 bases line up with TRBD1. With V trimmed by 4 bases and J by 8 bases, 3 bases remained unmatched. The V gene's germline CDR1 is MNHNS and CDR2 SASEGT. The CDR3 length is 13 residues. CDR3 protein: CASSGTGSEKLFF. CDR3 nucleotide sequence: TGTGCCAGCAGTGGGACAGGGAGCGAAAAACTGTTTTTT.

The CDR3 region is CASRHLSYEQYF. The CDR3 bases are TGTGCCAGCAGACACCTATCCTACGAGCAGTACTTC. The V gene is TRBV6-1, the J gene TRBJ2-7; D call uncertain. V lost 6 bases and J 1 base, leaving 7 bases between the germline ends. This CDR3 spans 12 amino acids. Germline CDR1 and CDR2: MNHNS and SASEGT.

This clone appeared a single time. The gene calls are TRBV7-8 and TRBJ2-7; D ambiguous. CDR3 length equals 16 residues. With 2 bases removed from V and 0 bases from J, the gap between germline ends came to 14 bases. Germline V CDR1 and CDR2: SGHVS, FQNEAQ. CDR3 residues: CASSLKAVASSYEQYF. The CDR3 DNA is TGTGCCAGCAGCTTAAAGGCGGTGGCCAGCTCCTACGAGCAGTACTTC.

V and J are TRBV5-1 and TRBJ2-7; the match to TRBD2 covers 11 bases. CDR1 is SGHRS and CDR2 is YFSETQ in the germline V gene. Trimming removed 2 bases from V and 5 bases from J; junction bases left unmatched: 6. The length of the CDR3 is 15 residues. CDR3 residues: CASSLTSGRSHEQYF. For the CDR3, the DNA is TGCGCCAGCAGCTTAACTAGCGGGAGAAGTCACGAGCAGTACTTC.

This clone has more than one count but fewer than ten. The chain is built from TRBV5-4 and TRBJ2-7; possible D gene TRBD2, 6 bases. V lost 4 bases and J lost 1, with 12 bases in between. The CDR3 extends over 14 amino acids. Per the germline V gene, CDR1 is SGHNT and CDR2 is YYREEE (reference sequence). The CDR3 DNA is TGTGCCAGCAGCCCCTGGGGGGAATCCTACGAGCAGTACTTC. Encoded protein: CASSPWGESYEQYF. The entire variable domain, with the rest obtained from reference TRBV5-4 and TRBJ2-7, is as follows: ETGVTQSPTHLIKTRGQQVTLRCSSQSGHNTVSWYQQALGQGPQFIFQYYREEENGRGNFPPRFSGLQFPNYSSELNVNALELDDSALYLCASSPWGESYEQYFGPGTRLTVT.

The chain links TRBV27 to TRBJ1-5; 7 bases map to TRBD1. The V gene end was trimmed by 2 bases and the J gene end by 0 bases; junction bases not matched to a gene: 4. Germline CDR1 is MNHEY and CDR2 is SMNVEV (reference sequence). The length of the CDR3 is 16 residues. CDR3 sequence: CASSLPGQNSNQPQHF. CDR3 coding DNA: TGTGCCAGCAGTTTACCGGGACAGAATAGCAATCAGCCCCAGCATTTT.

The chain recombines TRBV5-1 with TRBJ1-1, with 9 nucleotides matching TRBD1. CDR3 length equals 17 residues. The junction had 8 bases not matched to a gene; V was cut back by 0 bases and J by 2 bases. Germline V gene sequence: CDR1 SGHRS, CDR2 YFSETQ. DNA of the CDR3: TGCGCCAGCAGCTTGGAGGGGACAGGGTCGATAAACACTGAAGCTTTCTTT. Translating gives CASSLEGTGSINTEAFF.

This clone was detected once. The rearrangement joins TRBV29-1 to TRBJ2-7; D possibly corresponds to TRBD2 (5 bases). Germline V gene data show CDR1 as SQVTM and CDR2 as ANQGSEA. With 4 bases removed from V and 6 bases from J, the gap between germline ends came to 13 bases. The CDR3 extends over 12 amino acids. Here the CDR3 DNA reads TGCAGCGTTGTTCTTGAGGGCCTCGAGCAGTACTTC. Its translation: CSVVLEGLEQYF.

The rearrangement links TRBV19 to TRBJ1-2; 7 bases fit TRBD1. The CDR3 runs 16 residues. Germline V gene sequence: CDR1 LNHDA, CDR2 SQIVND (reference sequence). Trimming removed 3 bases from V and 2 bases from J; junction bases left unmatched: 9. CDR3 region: CASSIPTGTENYGYTF. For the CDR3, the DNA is TGTGCCAGTAGTATCCCAACCGGGACAGAAAACTATGGCTACACCTTC.

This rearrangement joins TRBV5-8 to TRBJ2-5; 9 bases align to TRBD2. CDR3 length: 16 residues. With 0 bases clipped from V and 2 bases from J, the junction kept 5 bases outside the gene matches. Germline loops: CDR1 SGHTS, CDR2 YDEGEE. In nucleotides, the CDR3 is TGTGCCAGCAGCTTGGCAGGACTAGCGATACAAGAGACCCAGTACTTC. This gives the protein CASSLAGLAIQETQYF.

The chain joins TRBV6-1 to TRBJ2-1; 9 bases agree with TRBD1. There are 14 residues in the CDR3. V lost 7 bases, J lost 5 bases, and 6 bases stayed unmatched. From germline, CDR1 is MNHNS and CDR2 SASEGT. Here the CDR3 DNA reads TGTGCCAGCACATCCGGACAGGGGAACAATGAGCAGTTCTTC. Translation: CASTSGQGNNEQFF.

CDR3 residues: CASSVDRLSGNTIYF. CDR3 bases: TGTGCCAGCAGCGTAGACAGACTTTCTGGAAACACCATATATTTT. The chain recombines TRBV2 with TRBJ1-3, with D possibly TRBD1 on 5 matching bases. V dropped 6 bases and J dropped 1 base, with 13 bases sitting between them. The CDR3 covers 15 residues. Per germline, CDR1 SNHLY and CDR2 FYNNEI.

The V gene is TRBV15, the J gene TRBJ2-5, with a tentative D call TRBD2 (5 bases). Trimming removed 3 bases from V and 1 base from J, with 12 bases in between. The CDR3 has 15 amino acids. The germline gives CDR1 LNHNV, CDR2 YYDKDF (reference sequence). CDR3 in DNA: TGTGCCACCAGCAGGTTTGACGGGGTCCAAGAGACCCAGTACTTC. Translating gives CATSRFDGVQETQYF.

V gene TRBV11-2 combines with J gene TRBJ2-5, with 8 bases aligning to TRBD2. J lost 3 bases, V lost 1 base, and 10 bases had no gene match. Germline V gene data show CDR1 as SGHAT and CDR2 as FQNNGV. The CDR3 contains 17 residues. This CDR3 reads CASSLVSPGRAEETQYF. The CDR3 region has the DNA TGTGCCAGCAGCTTAGTTTCCCCCGGGAGGGCCGAAGAGACCCAGTACTTC.

CDR3 coding DNA: TGTGCCACCAGCATAGGAGTCGGACAGGGCTACAATGAGCAGTTCTTC. Translated, it gives CATSIGVGQGYNEQFF. The rearrangement uses TRBV15 and TRBJ2-1; 8 bases fit TRBD1. The CDR3 consists of 16 residues. CDR1 LNHNV and CDR2 YYDKDF come from the germline V gene (reference sequence). Losses at the gene ends were 4 bases for V and 3 bases for J; bases not matched to a gene: 8.

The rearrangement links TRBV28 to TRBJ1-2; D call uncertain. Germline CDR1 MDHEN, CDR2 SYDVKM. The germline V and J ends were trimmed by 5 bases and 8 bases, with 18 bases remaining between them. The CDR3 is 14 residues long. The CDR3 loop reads CASSTVRPARGYTF. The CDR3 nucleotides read TGTGCCAGCAGTACCGTACGTCCGGCCAGGGGCTACACCTTC.

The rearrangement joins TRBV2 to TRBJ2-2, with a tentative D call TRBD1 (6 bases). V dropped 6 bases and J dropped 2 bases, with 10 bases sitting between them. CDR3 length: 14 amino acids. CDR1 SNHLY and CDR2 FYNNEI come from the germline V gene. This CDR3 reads CASRVTGNTGELFF. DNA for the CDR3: TGTGCCAGCAGAGTGACAGGAAACACCGGGGAGCTGTTTTTT.

The CDR3 nucleotides read TGTGCCAGCAGTGACGAGGGATTCAGGTGGAACACTGAAGCTTTCTTT. It yields the protein CASSDEGFRWNTEAFF. The chain links TRBV6-1 to TRBJ1-1; the D is unclear. V was cut by 3 bases and J by 1 base, with 15 bases left in between. Germline V gene sequence: CDR1 MNHNS, CDR2 SASEGT. This CDR3 has 16 residues.

The CDR3 loop is CASSPTRGLSYGYTF. For the CDR3, the DNA is TGCGCCAGCAGCCCGACGAGGGGGCTAAGCTATGGCTACACCTTC. The chain joins TRBV5-1 to TRBJ1-2; 7 bases fit TRBD1. Germline V gene data show CDR1 as SGHRS and CDR2 as YFSETQ. J was trimmed by 4 bases and V by 4 bases; bases with no gene match: 10. The CDR3 is made up of 15 amino acids.

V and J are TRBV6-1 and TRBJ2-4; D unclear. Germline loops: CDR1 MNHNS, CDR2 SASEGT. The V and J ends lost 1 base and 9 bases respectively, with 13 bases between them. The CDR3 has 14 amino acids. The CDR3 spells CASSEDWGVTIQYF. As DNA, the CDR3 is TGTGCCAGCAGTGAAGATTGGGGTGTCACCATTCAGTACTTC.